This T cell receptor (beta chain) appears in the sequencing data of a study of T cells expressing NK-cell markers. Study outcomes and limitations: As a fraction of CD8+ T cells, dominant NKG2C+ clonotypes reached about 1.0-8% in six donors.

The CDR3 covers 14 residues. Germline V gene sequence: CDR1 DFQATT, CDR2 SNEGSKA (reference sequence). On this clonotype: Its antigen is still unknown.

One entry per CDR3 protein, without DNA, is what TCRdb gives after re-calling the 5' RACE reads. This sample lists hundreds of thousands of distinct CDR3 sequences; its ten largest clones have 7.3%. The V call is TRBV20-1, the J call TRBJ2-1. The sample was blood T cells: a sorted CD56 or NKG2C T cell subset, CD4+ or CD8+ T cells, or bulk PBMC T cells (not recorded which). This TCR was recovered from a woman aged 18 to 75 in good health. CDR3 in amino acids: CSAEDRVYYNEQFF.